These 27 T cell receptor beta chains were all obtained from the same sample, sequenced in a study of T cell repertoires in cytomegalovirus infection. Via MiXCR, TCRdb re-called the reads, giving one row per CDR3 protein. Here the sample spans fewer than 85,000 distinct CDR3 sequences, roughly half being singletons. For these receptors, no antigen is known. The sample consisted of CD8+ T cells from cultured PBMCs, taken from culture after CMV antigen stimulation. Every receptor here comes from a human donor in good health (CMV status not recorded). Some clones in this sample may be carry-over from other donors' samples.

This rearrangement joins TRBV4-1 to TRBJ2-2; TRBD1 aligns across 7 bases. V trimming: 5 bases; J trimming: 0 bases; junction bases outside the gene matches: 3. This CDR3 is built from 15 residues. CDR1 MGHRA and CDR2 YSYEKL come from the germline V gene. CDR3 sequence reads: CASSFDRANTGELFF. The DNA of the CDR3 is TGCGCCAGCAGCTTTGACAGGGCGAACACCGGGGAGCTGTTTTTT.

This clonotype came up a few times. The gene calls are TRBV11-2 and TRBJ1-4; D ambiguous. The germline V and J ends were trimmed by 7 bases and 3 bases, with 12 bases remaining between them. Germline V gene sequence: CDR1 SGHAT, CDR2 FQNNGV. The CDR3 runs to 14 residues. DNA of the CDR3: TGTGCCAGCACCGGCATCCTTTCTAATGAAAAACTGTTTTTT. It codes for CASTGILSNEKLFF.

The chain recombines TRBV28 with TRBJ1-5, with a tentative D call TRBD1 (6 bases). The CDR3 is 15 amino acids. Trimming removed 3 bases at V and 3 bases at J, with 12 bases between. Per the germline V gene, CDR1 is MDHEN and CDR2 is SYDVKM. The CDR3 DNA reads TGTGCCAGCAGTTTTATGGGGGCGACCAATCAGCCCCAGCATTTT. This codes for CASSFMGATNQPQHF.

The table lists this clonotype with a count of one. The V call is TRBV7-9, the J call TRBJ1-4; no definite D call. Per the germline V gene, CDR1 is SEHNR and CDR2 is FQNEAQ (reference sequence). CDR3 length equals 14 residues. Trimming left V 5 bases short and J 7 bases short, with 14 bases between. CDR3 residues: CASSPRLFREKLFF. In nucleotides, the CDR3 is TGTGCCAGCAGCCCGAGGTTGTTTCGTGAAAAACTGTTTTTT.

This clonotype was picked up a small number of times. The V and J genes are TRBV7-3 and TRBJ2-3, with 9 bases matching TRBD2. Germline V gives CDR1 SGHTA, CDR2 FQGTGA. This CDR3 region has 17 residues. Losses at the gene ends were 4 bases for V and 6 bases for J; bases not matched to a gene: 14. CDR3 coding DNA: TGTGCCAGCAGCTCCCTTCCTGGGCGGGAGGGGGGGGATACGCAGTATTTT. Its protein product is CASSSLPGREGGDTQYF.

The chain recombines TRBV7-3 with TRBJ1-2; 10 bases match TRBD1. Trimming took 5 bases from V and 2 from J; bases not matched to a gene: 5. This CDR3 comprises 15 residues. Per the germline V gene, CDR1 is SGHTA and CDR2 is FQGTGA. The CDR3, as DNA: TGTGCCAGCAGCCAATCGGGACAGGGGAACTATGGCTACACCTTC. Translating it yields CASSQSGQGNYGYTF.

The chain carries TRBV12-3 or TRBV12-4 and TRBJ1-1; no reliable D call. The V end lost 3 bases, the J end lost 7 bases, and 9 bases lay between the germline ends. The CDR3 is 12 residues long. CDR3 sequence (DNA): TGTGCCAGCAGTTTGGGAGGGCTTGAAGCTTTCTTT. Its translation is CASSLGGLEAFF.

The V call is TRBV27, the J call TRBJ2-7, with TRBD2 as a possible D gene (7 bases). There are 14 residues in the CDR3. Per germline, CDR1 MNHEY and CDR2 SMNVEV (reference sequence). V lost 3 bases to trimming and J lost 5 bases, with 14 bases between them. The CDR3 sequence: CASSFRGEGDEQYF. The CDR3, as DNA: TGTGCCAGCAGTTTTAGGGGGGAGGGCGACGAGCAGTACTTC.

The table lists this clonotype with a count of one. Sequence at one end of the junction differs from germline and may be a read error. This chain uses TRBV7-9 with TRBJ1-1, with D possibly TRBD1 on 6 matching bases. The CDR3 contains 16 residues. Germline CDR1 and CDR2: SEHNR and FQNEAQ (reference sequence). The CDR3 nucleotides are TGTGCCAGCAGCTTAGCTCCCTACAGGGTGACCACTGAATCTTTCTTT. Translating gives CASSLAPYRVTTESFF.

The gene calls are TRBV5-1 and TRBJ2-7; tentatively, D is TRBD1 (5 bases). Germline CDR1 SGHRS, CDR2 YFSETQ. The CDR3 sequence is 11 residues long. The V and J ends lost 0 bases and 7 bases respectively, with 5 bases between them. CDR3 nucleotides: TGCGCCAGCAGCTTGGAGGGGGAGCAGTACTTC. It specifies CASSLEGEQYF.

CDR3 region: CASSLVMGLAGLNEQFF. The DNA for the CDR3 is TGTGCCAGCAGCTTAGTTATGGGACTAGCGGGTCTCAATGAGCAGTTCTTC. The rearrangement joins TRBV7-2 to TRBJ2-1; 12 nucleotides line up with TRBD2. The germline gives CDR1 SGHTA, CDR2 FQGNSA. The J segment lost 6 bases and the V segment lost 1 base, leaving 7 bases of the junction unmatched. This CDR3 has 17 amino acids. The entire variable domain, with the rest obtained from reference TRBV7-2 and TRBJ2-1, is as follows: GAGVSQSPSNKVTEKGKDVELRCDPISGHTALYWYRQSLGQGLEFLIYFQGNSAPDKSGLPSDRFSAERTGGSVSTLTIQRTQQEDSAVYLCASSLVMGLAGLNEQFFGPGTRLTVL.

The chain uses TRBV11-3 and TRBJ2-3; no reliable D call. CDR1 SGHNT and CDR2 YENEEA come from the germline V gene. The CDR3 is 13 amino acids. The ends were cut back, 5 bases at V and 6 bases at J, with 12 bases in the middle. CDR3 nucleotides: TGTGCCAGCAGCCCGACGGATTCCGATACGCAGTATTTT. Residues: CASSPTDSDTQYF.

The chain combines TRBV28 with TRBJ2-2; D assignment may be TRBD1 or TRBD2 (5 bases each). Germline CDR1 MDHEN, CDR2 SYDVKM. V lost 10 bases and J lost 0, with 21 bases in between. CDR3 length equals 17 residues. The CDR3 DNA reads TGTGCCACCAAGATGCCCGGGGACCATCCGAACACCGGGGAGCTGTTTTTT. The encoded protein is CATKMPGDHPNTGELFF.

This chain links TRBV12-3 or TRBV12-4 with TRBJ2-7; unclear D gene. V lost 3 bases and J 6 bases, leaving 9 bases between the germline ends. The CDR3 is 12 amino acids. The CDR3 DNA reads TGTGCCAGCAGTTTGGGCGGCAGCGAGCAGTACTTC. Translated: CASSLGGSEQYF.

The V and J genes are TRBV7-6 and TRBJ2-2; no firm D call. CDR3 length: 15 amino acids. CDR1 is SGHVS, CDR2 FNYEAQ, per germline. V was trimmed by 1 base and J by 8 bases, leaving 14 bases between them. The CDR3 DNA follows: TGTGCCAGCAGCTTAGGAGCCCTTGGCTGGGGGGAGCTGTTTTTT. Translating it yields CASSLGALGWGELFF.

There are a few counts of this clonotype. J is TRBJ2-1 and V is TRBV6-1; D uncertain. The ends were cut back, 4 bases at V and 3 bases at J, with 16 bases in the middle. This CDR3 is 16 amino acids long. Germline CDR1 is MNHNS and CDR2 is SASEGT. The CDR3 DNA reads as TGTGCCAGCAGTGCCGAACGGGTACCCTTCTACAATGAGCAGTTCTTC. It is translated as CASSAERVPFYNEQFF.

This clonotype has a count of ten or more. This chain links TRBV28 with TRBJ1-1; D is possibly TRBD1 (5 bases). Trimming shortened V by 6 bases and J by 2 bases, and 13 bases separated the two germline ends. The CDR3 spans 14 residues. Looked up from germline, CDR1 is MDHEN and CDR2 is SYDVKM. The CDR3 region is CASRVQVFNTEAFF. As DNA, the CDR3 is TGTGCCAGCAGAGTACAGGTTTTTAACACTGAAGCTTTCTTT. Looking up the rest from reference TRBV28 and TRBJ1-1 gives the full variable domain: DVKVTQSSRYLVKRTGEKVFLECVQDMDHENMFWYRQDPGLGLRLIYFSYDVKMKEKGDIPEGYSVSREKKERFSLILESASTNQTSMYLCASRVQVFNTEAFFGQGTRLTVV.

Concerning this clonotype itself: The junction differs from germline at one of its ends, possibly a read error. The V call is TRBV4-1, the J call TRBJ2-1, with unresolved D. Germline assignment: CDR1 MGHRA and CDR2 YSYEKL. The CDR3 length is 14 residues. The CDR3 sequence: CASSQPDRAPEQFF. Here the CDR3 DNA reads TGTGCCAGCAGCCAACCCGACCGGGCCCCGGAGCAGTTCTTC.

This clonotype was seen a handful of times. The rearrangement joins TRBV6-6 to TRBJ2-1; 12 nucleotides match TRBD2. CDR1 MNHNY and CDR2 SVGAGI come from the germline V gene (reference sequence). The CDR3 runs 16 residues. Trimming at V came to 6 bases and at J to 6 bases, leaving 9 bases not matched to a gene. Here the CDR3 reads CASRAVLAGGLNEQFF. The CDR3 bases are TGTGCCAGCAGGGCGGTACTAGCGGGAGGACTCAATGAGCAGTTCTTC.

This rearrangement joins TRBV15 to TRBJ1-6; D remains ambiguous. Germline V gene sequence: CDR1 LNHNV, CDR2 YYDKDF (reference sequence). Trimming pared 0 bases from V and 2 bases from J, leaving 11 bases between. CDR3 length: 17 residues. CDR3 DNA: TGTGCCACCAGCAGAGATTTGGGGAAAGCCTATAATTCACCCCTCCACTTT. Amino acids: CATSRDLGKAYNSPLHF.

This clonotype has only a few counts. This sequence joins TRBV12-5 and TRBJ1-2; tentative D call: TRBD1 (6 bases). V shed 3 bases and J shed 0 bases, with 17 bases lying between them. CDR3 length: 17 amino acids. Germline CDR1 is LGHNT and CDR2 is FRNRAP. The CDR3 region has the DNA TGTGCTAGTGGTTTACAACAGGGCCCCAAAGCTAACTATGGCTACACCTTC. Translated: CASGLQQGPKANYGYTF.

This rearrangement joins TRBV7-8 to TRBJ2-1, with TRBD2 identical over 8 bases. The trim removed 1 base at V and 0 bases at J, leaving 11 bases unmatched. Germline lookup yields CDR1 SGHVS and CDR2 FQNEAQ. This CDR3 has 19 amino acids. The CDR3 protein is CASSLGLAGNPSSYNEQFF. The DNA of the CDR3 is TGTGCCAGCAGCTTAGGTCTAGCGGGTAACCCCAGCTCCTACAATGAGCAGTTCTTC. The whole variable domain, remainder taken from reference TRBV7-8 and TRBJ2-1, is GAGVSQSPRYKVAKRGQDVALRCDPISGHVSLFWYQQALGQGPEFLTYFQNEAQLDKSGLPSDRFFAERPEGSVSTLKIQRTQQEDSAVYLCASSLGLAGNPSSYNEQFFGPGTRLTVL.

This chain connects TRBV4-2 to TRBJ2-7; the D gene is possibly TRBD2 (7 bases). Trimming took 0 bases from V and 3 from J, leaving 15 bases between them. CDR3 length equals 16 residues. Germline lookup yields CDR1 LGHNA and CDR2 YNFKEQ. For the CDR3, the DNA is TGTGCCAGCAGCCAAGACCATAGGGGGGGAAGCTACGAGCAGTACTTC. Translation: CASSQDHRGGSYEQYF.

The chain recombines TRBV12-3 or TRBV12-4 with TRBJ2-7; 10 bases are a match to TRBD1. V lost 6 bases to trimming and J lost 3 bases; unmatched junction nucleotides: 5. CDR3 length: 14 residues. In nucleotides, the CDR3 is TGTGCCAGCAGGCACGGGACAGGGGTCTACGAGCAGTACTTC. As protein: CASRHGTGVYEQYF.

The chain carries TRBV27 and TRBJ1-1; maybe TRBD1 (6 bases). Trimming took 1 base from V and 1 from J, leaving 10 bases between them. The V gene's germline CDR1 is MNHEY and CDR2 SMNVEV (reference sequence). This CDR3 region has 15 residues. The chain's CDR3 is CASSLYGGQNTEAFF. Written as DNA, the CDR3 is TGTGCCAGCAGTTTATACGGGGGACAGAACACTGAAGCTTTCTTT.

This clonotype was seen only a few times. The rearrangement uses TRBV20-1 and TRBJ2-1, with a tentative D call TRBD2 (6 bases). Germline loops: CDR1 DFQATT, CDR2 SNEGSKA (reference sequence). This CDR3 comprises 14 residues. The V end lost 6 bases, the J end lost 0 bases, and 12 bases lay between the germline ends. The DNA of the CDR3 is TGCAGTGCCCAGGACGGGAGCTCCTACAATGAGCAGTTCTTC. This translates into CSAQDGSSYNEQFF.

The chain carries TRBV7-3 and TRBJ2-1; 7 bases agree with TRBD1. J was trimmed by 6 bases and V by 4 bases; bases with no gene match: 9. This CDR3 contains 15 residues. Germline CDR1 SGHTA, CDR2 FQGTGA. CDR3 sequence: CASSSRGKSLNEQFF. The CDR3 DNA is TGTGCCAGCAGCTCCAGGGGGAAATCCCTCAATGAGCAGTTCTTC.